This TCR beta chain was recovered during a study of blood T cell repertoires in COVID-19. Profiled with immunoSEQ multiplex PCR; TCRdb holds only in-frame clones, not every one. The sample carries some 210,000 clones, around 90% recorded once. V trimming: 7 bases; J trimming: 7 bases; junction bases outside the gene matches: 9. The CDR3 is made up of 13 amino acids. CDR1 is SNHLY, CDR2 FYNNEI, per germline. The chain has TRBV2 and TRBJ1-2, with 7 nucleotides matching TRBD1. This receptor was identified in a man in his 60s who had recovered from COVID-19. The sample taken for sequencing was peripheral blood. The CDR3 spells CASTSGGGVGYTF. CDR3 bases: TGTGCCAGCACATCTGGAGGGGGCGTTGGCTACACCTTC. The full variable domain, completed using reference TRBV2 and TRBJ1-2, is EPEVTQTPSHQVTQMGQEVILRCVPISNHLYFYWYRQILGQKVEFLVSFYNNEISEKSEIFDDQFSVERPDGSNFTLKIRSTKLEDSAMYFCASTSGGGVGYTFGSGTRLTVV.